This note documents a single T cell receptor beta chain sequence. Antigen unknown. This sample was taken from a study of OX40 agonist ivuxolimab in advanced cancers. Study-level background: It was permissible to have had prior anti-PD-1, anti-PD-L1 or anti-CTLA-4 therapy, and over 35% had some.

Generated by immunoSEQ multiplex PCR, the TCRdb table keeps only in-frame clones and is missing some. Among about 53,000 clones, roughly 84% were seen once, and the ten largest hold less than 2%. This CDR3 has 13 amino acids. Germline V gene data show CDR1 as SGHTA and CDR2 as FQGNSA. Between the trimmed V and J ends, which lost 7 bases and 3 bases, there was a span of 13 bases. Study outcomes and limitations: Partial responders at 0.1-3.0 mg/kg had among the lowest clonal expansion.

The sequence derives from an adult with an advanced solid tumor such as melanoma, head and neck, liver or kidney cancer. Specimen: CD4+ or CD8+ T cells sorted from blood, collected in a trial of the OX40 agonist ivuxolimab. The gene calls are TRBV7-2 and TRBJ2-7, with D tentatively TRBD2 (5 bases). As DNA, the CDR3 is TGTGCCAGCAACTCAGATGAGGGCTACGAGCAGTACTTC. This gives the protein CASNSDEGYEQYF. The whole variable domain, remainder taken from reference TRBV7-2 and TRBJ2-7, is GAGVSQSPSNKVTEKGKDVELRCDPISGHTALYWYRQSLGQGLEFLIYFQGNSAPDKSGLPSDRFSAERTGGSVSTLTIQRTQQEDSAVYLCASNSDEGYEQYFGPGTRLTVT.